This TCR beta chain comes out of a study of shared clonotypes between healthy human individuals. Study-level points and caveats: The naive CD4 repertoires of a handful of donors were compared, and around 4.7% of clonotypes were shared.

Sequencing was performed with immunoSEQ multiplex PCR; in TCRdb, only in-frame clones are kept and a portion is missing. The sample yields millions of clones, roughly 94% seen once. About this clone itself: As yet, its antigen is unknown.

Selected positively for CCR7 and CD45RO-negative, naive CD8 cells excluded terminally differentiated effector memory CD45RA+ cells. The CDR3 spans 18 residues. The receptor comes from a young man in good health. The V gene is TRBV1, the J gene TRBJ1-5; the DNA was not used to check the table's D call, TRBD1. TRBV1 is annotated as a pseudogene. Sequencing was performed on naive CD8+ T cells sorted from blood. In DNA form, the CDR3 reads TGCACCAGCAGCCAAGAATTCACGACAGGGAATAGCAATCAGCCCCAGCATTTT. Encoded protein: CTSSQEFTTGNSNQPQHF.